The clone carrying this T cell receptor beta chain has only one observation. The sample belongs to a study of blood T cell repertoires in COVID-19. At the level of the study: Specimens from acute and convalescent COVID-19 originated in the United States, Italy and Spain. T cells, B-cell-depleted T cells, or PBMCs provided the cDNA or gDNA that served as material.

This CDR3 region has 14 residues. The ends were cut back, 0 bases at V and 10 bases at J, with 15 bases in the middle. Per germline, CDR1 KGHSY and CDR2 FQNENV. As handled by the study authors: The assay estimated nucleated cells by amplifying reference gene primers. TCRdb's copy holds only in-frame clones and misses some; the assay was immunoSEQ multiplex PCR. D and trimming were read from the DNA, whereas the V and J calls and clone size are those reported in that table. The sample holds under 200,000 clones, 65% to 85% seen once. The chain recombines TRBV16 with TRBJ1-2; D is unclear. The origin of this receptor is an elderly woman with active or convalescent COVID-19. The sample consisted of peripheral blood. For the CDR3, the DNA is TGTGCCAGCAGCCAATCAAACAATGAGAGGAACTACACCTTC. Encoded protein: CASSQSNNERNYTF.